This T cell receptor (beta chain) was obtained from a study of beta chain features in type 1 diabetes. Study in general: Comparable age, gender and cell yields were observed in patients relative to healthy donors. Study observations and caveats: More deletions and fewer insertions at VDJ junctions were found in patients with type 1 diabetes. In all four CD4+ subsets, TCRB CDR3 length was significantly, moderately reduced in type 1 diabetes.

This clone appeared a few times. Its matching antigen is unknown. The sequenced template was cDNA made from the entire isolated RNA. TCRdb's table, derived via immunoSEQ multiplex PCR, lists solely in-frame clones and lacks some. There are approximately 730,000 clones in the sample; roughly 13% occur only once, and 0.02% to 0.025% lies in the top ten. V was shortened by 3 bases and J by 3 bases, with 5 bases between the two germline ends. CDR3 length: 13 amino acids. CDR1 and CDR2 from the germline V gene are SEHNR and FQNEAQ (reference sequence). The sequence was collected from a man in his late teens or twenties with type 1 diabetes. Source material: naive CD4+ T cells from blood. The rearrangement joins TRBV7-9 to TRBJ2-2; D not certain. CDR3 coding DNA: TGTGCCAGCAGCTTCACCTACACCGGGGAGCTGTTTTTT. Translation: CASSFTYTGELFF.